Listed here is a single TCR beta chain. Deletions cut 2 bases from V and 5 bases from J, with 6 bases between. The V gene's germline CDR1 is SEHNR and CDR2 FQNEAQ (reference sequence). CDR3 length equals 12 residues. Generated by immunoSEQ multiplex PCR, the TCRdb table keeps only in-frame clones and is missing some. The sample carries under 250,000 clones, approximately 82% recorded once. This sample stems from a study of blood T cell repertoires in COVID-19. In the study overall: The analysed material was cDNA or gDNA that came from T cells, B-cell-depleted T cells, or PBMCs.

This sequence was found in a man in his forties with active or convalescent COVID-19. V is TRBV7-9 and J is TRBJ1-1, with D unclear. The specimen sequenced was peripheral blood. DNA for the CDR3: TGTGCCAGCAGCTTACAGAATACTGAAGCTTTCTTT. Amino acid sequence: CASSLQNTEAFF.